The 30 T cell receptor beta chains listed next were all sequenced from one sample in a study of identical twins. TCRdb redid the calling of the 5' RACE reads with MiXCR, one entry per CDR3 protein. The table has some 1,700,000 distinct CDR3 sequences, under 35% seen once. Sequenced input: cord blood. All receptors come from a newborn girl in good health.

This clonotype was counted ten times or more. CDR3 in amino acids: CASSSPDSFYEQYF. The DNA of the CDR3 is TGTGCCAGCAGTTCTCCCGACAGTTTCTACGAGCAGTACTTC. This chain links TRBV12-3 or TRBV12-4 with TRBJ2-7, with D tentatively TRBD1 (5 bases). V gave up 4 bases and J gave up 3 bases, with 13 bases separating them. This CDR3 is 14 amino acids long.

V and J are TRBV7-9 and TRBJ2-1; D is perhaps TRBD2 (6 bases). The CDR3 length is 16 residues. Trimming removed 5 bases from V and 7 bases from J, with 21 bases in between. Germline lookup yields CDR1 SEHNR and CDR2 FQNEAQ (reference sequence). As DNA, the CDR3 is TGTGCCAGCAGCCCCGGGGGTTACGGGTGGGAGAATGAGCAGTTCTTC. Encoded protein: CASSPGGYGWENEQFF.

For the CDR3, the DNA is TGCGCCAGCAGCTATGGCCCCAGCGGGGACAGGGGAATGAACACTGAAGCTTTCTTT. Protein: CASSYGPSGDRGMNTEAFF. This chain joins TRBV5-1 and TRBJ1-1, with 10 nucleotides matching TRBD1. Germline loops: CDR1 SGHRS, CDR2 YFSETQ. This CDR3 contains 19 residues. Trimming at V came to 3 bases and at J to 0 bases, leaving 14 bases not matched to a gene.

V is TRBV6-2 or TRBV6-3 and J is TRBJ2-2, with 14 bases that match TRBD2. Germline V gives CDR1 MNHEY, CDR2 SVGEGT. V dropped 2 bases and J dropped 6; count of bases not matched to a gene: 5. This CDR3 is built from 17 residues. CDR3 DNA sequence: TGTGCCAGCAGTTACCCGGGACTAGCGGGAGAAGCCGGGGAGCTGTTTTTT. As protein: CASSYPGLAGEAGELFF.

The sample holds a few counts of this clonotype. This sequence joins TRBV6-5 and TRBJ1-2; a weak D match, TRBD1 (6 bases). In germline, CDR1 is MNHEY, CDR2 SVGAGI. This CDR3 has 14 residues. V gave up 2 bases and J gave up 5 bases, with 12 bases separating them. CDR3 DNA sequence: TGTGCCAGCAGTTACCACAGGGAGCGGTATGGCTACACCTTC. As protein: CASSYHRERYGYTF.

This clonotype was seen at least ten times. In DNA, the CDR3 is TGTGCCAGCAGTTTCGCGGGCAGTACAAACTATGGCTACACCTTC. Its protein is CASSFAGSTNYGYTF. This chain links TRBV28 with TRBJ1-2; D ambiguous. CDR1 is MDHEN, CDR2 SYDVKM, per germline. The CDR3 extends over 15 amino acids. Trimming pared 3 bases from V and 2 bases from J, leaving 13 bases between.

The gene calls are TRBV29-1 and TRBJ2-7; D is uncertain. The CDR3 is 12 residues long. Germline V lookup: CDR1 SQVTM, CDR2 ANQGSEA. Trimming shortened V by 7 bases and J by 4 bases, and 14 bases separated the two germline ends. The CDR3 loop is CSARGIGYEQYF. The CDR3 DNA follows: TGCAGCGCCCGAGGAATTGGGTACGAGCAGTACTTC.

This clonotype was counted many times. V and J are TRBV28 and TRBJ2-7; D is unresolved. The ends were cut back, 3 bases at V and 5 bases at J, with 8 bases in the middle. Germline CDR1 and CDR2: MDHEN and SYDVKM. The CDR3 consists of 12 residues. In DNA form, the CDR3 reads TGTGCCAGCAGTTTTGGGCGCCACGAGCAGTACTTC. This codes for CASSFGRHEQYF.

This clonotype was observed a handful of times. The rearrangement joins TRBV4-2 to TRBJ1-5; D is unresolved. Trimming left V 0 bases short and J 7 bases short, with 13 bases between. Germline V gene sequence: CDR1 LGHNA, CDR2 YNFKEQ. The CDR3 runs 15 residues. The CDR3 region is CASSQDYRFRQPQHF. For the CDR3, the DNA is TGTGCCAGCAGCCAAGATTATCGCTTCCGCCAGCCCCAGCATTTT.

This chain uses TRBV15 with TRBJ1-5; D possibly corresponds to TRBD1 (6 bases). The CDR3 runs to 15 residues. Trimming removed 3 bases from V and 3 bases from J, with 12 bases in between. Germline loops: CDR1 LNHNV, CDR2 YYDKDF (reference sequence). In DNA form, the CDR3 reads TGTGCCACCAGCAGGGACGCAGGGGACAATCAGCCCCAGCATTTT. Its protein is CATSRDAGDNQPQHF.

This clonotype was found many times. V gene TRBV28 combines with J gene TRBJ2-5, with 7 positions matching TRBD1. CDR3 size: 17 residues. The V segment lost 3 bases and the J segment 4 bases; nucleotides outside the gene matches: 14. Germline V lookup: CDR1 MDHEN, CDR2 SYDVKM. This CDR3 is CASSFPTVWGQIETQYF. Here the CDR3 DNA reads TGTGCCAGCAGTTTCCCGACCGTTTGGGGACAGATAGAGACCCAGTACTTC.

This chain uses TRBV5-1 with TRBJ2-5; D possibly matches TRBD1 or TRBD2 (6 bases each). Germline V CDR1 and CDR2: SGHRS, YFSETQ. Trimming removed 3 bases from V and 11 bases from J, with 23 bases in between. There are 15 residues in the CDR3. CDR3: CASSYQAGGDNEQYF. The CDR3 region has the DNA TGCGCCAGCAGCTACCAAGCCGGAGGGGACAATGAGCAGTACTTC.

Concerning this clonotype itself: An end of the junction differs from the germline gene, which may be a read error. V usage is TRBV4-1 and J usage is TRBJ2-1; 9 nucleotides line up with TRBD2. The length of the CDR3 is 19 residues. The germline V gene has CDR1 MGHRA and CDR2 YSYEKL. The CDR3 DNA reads as TGCGCCAGCAGCCAAGATCGGGGGACTAGCATGAAAGCCTACAATGGGCAGTTCTTC. Amino acids: CASSQDRGTSMKAYNGQFF.

This clonotype was observed at least ten times. CDR3 sequence: CASSFAGASTDTQYF. The CDR3 DNA reads TGTGCCAGCAGTTTCGCGGGGGCGAGCACAGATACGCAGTATTTT. This chain connects TRBV12-3 or TRBV12-4 to TRBJ2-3, with D perhaps matching TRBD2 (7 bases). The CDR3 sequence is 15 residues long. V was clipped by 3 bases and J by 0 bases, with 10 bases between them.

In its sample, this clonotype was seen a few times. This chain joins TRBV11-2 and TRBJ2-7; no clear D. Germline CDR1 reads SGHAT; CDR2 reads FQNNGV. V was pared by 4 bases and J by 2 bases, with 18 bases between. The CDR3 length is 16 residues. For the CDR3, the DNA is TGTGCCAGCAGCTGGAAGAATCTAGTTATACCCTACGAGCAGTACTTC. This sequence encodes CASSWKNLVIPYEQYF.

The V call is TRBV6-6, the J call TRBJ2-1; 13 positions match TRBD2. This CDR3 comprises 16 residues. Germline trimming cut 7 bases from V and 3 bases from J; bases unmatched to any gene: 6. From germline, CDR1 is MNHNY and CDR2 SVGAGI (reference sequence). The CDR3 DNA sequence: TGTGCCAGCACTGGGACTAGCGGGGATAGCTACAATGAGCAGTTCTTC. Protein: CASTGTSGDSYNEQFF.

This sequence joins TRBV6-1 and TRBJ2-3; 9 bases agree with TRBD2. Germline trimming cut 2 bases from V and 2 bases from J; bases unmatched to any gene: 11. In germline, CDR1 is MNHNS, CDR2 SASEGT. The CDR3 consists of 18 residues. The CDR3, as DNA: TGTGCCAGCAGTGAATTTAGCGGGAGTGGGGGGCCCACAGATACGCAGTATTTT. Its protein is CASSEFSGSGGPTDTQYF.

The chain links TRBV3-1 to TRBJ1-2; the match to TRBD1 covers 7 bases. This CDR3 contains 13 residues. V was pared by 4 bases and J by 9 bases, with 8 bases of the junction left unmatched. Germline assignment: CDR1 LGHDT and CDR2 YNNKEL (reference sequence). CDR3 amino acids: CASSPRQGVSYTF. CDR3 DNA sequence: TGTGCCAGCAGCCCACGACAGGGAGTGAGCTACACCTTC. Based on the CDR3 plus reference TRBV3-1 and TRBJ1-2, the full variable domain is DTAVSQTPKYLVTQMGNDKSIKCEQNLGHDTMYWYKQDSKKFLKIMFSYNNKELIINETVPNRFSPKSPDKAHLNLHINSLELGDSAVYFCASSPRQGVSYTFGSGTRLTVV.

In regard to this clonotype: This clone may be a read error of a much larger clone one base away. The chain recombines TRBV29-1 with TRBJ2-1, with 7 bases identical to TRBD1. This CDR3 is 14 amino acids long. Germline lookup yields CDR1 SQVTM and CDR2 ANQGSEA. V lost 4 bases, J lost 10 bases, and 13 bases stayed unmatched. The CDR3 region is CSVGGRQGIYEQFF. In DNA, the CDR3 is TGCAGCGTTGGGGGAAGACAGGGAATCTACGAGCAGTTCTTC.

In its sample, this clonotype was seen once. J is TRBJ2-7 and V is TRBV12-3 or TRBV12-4, with 8 bases fitting TRBD2. V dropped 8 bases and J dropped 4; count of bases not matched to a gene: 7. The CDR3 consists of 13 residues. CDR3 coding DNA: TGTGCCAGCGGCCAACTAGCGGTTTACGAGCAGTACTTC. This codes for CASGQLAVYEQYF.

For this clonotype: A much larger clone differs by one base, so this may be a read error. The rearrangement uses TRBV6-6 and TRBJ2-1; D is ambiguous. CDR1 is MNHNY and CDR2 is SVGAGI in the germline V gene (reference sequence). The CDR3 is made up of 13 amino acids. CDR3 in DNA: TGTGCCCGCAGCCCCCACGGTTCCGATGAGCAGTTCTTC. This codes for CARSPHGSDEQFF.

This clonotype was detected only a few times. V usage is TRBV27 and J usage is TRBJ1-2; D gene uncertain. Trimming pared 9 bases from V and 7 bases from J, leaving 3 bases between. This CDR3 has 8 residues. CDR1 and CDR2 (germline): MNHEY, SMNVEV (reference sequence). CDR3 region: CASFGYTF. Here the CDR3 DNA reads TGTGCCAGTTTTGGCTACACCTTC.

The chain recombines TRBV3-1 with TRBJ1-2, with D unclear. V lost 0 bases and J 4 bases, leaving 9 bases between the germline ends. Germline CDR1 and CDR2: LGHDT and YNNKEL (reference sequence). This CDR3 has 14 residues. This CDR3 reads CASSQEFRFYGYTF. CDR3 bases: TGTGCCAGCAGCCAAGAATTTAGGTTCTATGGCTACACCTTC.

This chain joins TRBV7-2 and TRBJ2-1, with 12 bases that match TRBD2. The germline gives CDR1 SGHTA, CDR2 FQGNSA. CDR3 size: 15 residues. J lost 6 bases, V lost 5 bases, and 5 bases had no gene match. This chain's CDR3 is CASSAPGLAGNEQFF. The DNA for the CDR3 is TGTGCCAGCAGCGCGCCGGGACTAGCGGGCAATGAGCAGTTCTTC.

J is TRBJ2-3 and V is TRBV11-2; 8 nucleotides match TRBD2. The V segment lost 6 bases and the J segment 4 bases; nucleotides outside the gene matches: 12. The CDR3 covers 16 residues. Germline CDR1 is SGHAT and CDR2 is FQNNGV. CDR3 in amino acids: CASSLRGLRGADTQYF. CDR3 nucleotides: TGTGCCAGCAGTCTCAGGGGTTTGCGGGGGGCAGATACGCAGTATTTT. The whole variable domain, filled in from reference TRBV11-2 and TRBJ2-3, reads EAGVAQSPRYKIIEKRQSVAFWCNPISGHATLYWYQQILGQGPKLLIQFQNNGVVDDSQLPKDRFSAERLKGVDSTLKIQPAKLEDSAVYLCASSLRGLRGADTQYFGPGTRLTVL.

The chain couples TRBV7-2 to TRBJ2-1; 8 bases line up with TRBD2. V lost 1 base, J lost 3 bases, and 5 bases stayed unmatched. Germline CDR1 reads SGHTA; CDR2 reads FQGNSA. CDR3 length equals 16 residues. Here the CDR3 reads CASSLGLARNYNEQFF. The CDR3 region has the DNA TGTGCCAGCAGCTTAGGACTAGCGAGGAACTACAATGAGCAGTTCTTC.

The chain employs TRBV20-1 and TRBJ2-5; a weak D match, TRBD2 (5 bases). Trimming took off 3 bases at V and 0 bases at J, with 17 bases between the two ends. From germline, CDR1 is DFQATT and CDR2 SNEGSKA (reference sequence). This CDR3 is built from 16 residues. The DNA for the CDR3 is TGCAGTGCTAGTAGCGCGCTGGTGGCCAACCAAGAGACCCAGTACTTC. Its translation is CSASSALVANQETQYF.

Details on this clonotype: This may arise from a read error, as a much more abundant clone is one base away. This chain uses TRBV6-5 with TRBJ1-2; unclear D gene. Germline V gene sequence: CDR1 MNHEY, CDR2 SVGAGI. CDR3 length equals 13 residues. Trimming took off 2 bases at V and 4 bases at J, with 8 bases between the two ends. The CDR3 bases are TGTGCCAGCAGTTACGGCAGACTCTATGGCTACACCTTC. As protein: CASSYGRLYGYTF.

As concerns this clonotype: A read error may account for a junction end that differs from germline. The chain joins TRBV7-7 to TRBJ2-3; 8 bases are shared with TRBD2. The germline V gene has CDR1 SSHAT and CDR2 FNYEAQ (reference sequence). This CDR3 contains 14 residues. CDR3 region: CASSDPREGFTQYF. CDR3 DNA: TGTGCTAGCAGCGATCCCCGGGAGGGGTTTACGCAGTATTTT.

The rearrangement uses TRBV6-2 or TRBV6-3 and TRBJ1-2; possible D gene TRBD1, 5 bases. Deletions cut 8 bases from V and 3 bases from J, with 13 bases between. Germline-derived CDR1 and CDR2 are MNHEY and SVGEGT. The CDR3 covers 13 residues. The CDR3 DNA follows: TGTGCCAGCCACTCTGACAGTGACTATGGCTACACCTTC. This encodes CASHSDSDYGYTF.